This T cell receptor beta chain was documented in a study of cytomegalovirus exposure and HLA in healthy donors. The study, taken as a whole, reports: Testing in vitro showed three CMV-associated chains specific for CMV antigens. The study designated fewer than 200 TCR beta chains cytomegalovirus-associated.

The germline gives CDR1 SGHAT, CDR2 FQNNGV. The CDR3 consists of 16 residues. V lost 5 bases and J lost 4, with 17 bases in between. The method was immunoSEQ multiplex PCR; TCRdb's version includes in-frame clones alone and lacks a portion of them. The sample shows hundreds of thousands of clones, approximately 80% of them seen only once. Regarding this clone: Its target is unknown.

This chain connects TRBV11-2 to TRBJ2-2, with D maybe TRBD2 (6 bases). This receptor was taken from a woman in her 30s in good health and CMV-seropositive. Sequenced input: PBMCs. The CDR3 bases are TGTGCCAGCAGCCCAACGTGGGGGGTGGGCACCGGGGAGCTGTTTTTT. It codes for CASSPTWGVGTGELFF. The whole variable domain, filled in from reference TRBV11-2 and TRBJ2-2, reads EAGVAQSPRYKIIEKRQSVAFWCNPISGHATLYWYQQILGQGPKLLIQFQNNGVVDDSQLPKDRFSAERLKGVDSTLKIQPAKLEDSAVYLCASSPTWGVGTGELFFGEGSRLTVL.